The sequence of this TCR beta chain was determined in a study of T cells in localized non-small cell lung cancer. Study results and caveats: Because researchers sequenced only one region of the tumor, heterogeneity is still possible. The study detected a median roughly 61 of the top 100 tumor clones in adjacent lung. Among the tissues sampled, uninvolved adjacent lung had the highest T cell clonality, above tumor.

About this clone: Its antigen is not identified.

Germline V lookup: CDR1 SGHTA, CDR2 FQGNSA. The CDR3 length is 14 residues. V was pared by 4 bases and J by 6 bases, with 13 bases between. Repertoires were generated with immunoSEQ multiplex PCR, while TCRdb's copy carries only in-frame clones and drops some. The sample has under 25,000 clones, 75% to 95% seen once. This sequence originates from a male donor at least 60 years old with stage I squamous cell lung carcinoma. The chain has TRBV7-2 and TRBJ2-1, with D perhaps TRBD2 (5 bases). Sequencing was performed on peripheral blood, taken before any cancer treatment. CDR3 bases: TGTGCCAGCAGCTCCCCGGCTAGCAGCAATGAGCAGTTCTTC. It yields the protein CASSSPASSNEQFF. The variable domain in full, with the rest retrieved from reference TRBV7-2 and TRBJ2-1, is GAGVSQSPSNKVTEKGKDVELRCDPISGHTALYWYRQSLGQGLEFLIYFQGNSAPDKSGLPSDRFSAERTGGSVSTLTIQRTQQEDSAVYLCASSSPASSNEQFFGPGTRLTVL.